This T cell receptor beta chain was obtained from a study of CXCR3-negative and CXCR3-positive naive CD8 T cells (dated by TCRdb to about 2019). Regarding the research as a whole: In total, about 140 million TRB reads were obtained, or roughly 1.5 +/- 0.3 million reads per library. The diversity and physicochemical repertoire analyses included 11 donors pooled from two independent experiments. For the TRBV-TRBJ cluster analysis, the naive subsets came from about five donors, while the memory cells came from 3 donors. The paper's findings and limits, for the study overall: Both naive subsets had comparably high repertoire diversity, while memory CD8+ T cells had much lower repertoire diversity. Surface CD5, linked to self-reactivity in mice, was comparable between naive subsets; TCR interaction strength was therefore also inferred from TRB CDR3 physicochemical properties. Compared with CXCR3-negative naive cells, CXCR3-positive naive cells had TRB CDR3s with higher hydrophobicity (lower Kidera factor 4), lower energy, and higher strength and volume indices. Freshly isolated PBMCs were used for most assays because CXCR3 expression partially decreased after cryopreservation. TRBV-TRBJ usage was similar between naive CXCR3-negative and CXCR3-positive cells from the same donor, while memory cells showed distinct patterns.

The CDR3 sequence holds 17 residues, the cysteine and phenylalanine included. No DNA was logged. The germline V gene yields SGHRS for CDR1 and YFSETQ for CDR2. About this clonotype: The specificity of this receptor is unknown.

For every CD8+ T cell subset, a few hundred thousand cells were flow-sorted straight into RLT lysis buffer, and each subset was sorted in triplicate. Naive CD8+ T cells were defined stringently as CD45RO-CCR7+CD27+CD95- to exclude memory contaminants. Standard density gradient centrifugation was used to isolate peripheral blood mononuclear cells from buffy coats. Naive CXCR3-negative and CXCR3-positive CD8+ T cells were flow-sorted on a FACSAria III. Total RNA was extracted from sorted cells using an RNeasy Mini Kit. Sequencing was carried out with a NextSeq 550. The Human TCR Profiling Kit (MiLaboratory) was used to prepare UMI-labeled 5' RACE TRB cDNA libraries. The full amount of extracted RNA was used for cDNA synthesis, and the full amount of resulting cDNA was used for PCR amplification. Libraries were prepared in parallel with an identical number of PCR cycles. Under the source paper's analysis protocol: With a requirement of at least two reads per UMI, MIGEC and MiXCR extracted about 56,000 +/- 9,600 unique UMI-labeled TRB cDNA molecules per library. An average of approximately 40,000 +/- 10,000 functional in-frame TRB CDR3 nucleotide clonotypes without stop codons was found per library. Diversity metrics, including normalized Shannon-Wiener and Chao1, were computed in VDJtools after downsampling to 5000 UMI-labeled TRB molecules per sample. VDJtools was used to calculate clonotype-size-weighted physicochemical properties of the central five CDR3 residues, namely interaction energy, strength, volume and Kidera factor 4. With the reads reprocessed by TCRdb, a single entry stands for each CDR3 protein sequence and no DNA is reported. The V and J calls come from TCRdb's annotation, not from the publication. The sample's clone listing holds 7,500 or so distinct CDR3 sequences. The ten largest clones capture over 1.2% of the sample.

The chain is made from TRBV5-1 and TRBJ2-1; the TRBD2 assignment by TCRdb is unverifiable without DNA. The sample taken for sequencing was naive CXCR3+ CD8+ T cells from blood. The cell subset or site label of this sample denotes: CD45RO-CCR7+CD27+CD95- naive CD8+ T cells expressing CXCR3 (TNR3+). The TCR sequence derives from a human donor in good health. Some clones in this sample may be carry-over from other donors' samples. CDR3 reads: CASSLGLAGPTYNEQFF.